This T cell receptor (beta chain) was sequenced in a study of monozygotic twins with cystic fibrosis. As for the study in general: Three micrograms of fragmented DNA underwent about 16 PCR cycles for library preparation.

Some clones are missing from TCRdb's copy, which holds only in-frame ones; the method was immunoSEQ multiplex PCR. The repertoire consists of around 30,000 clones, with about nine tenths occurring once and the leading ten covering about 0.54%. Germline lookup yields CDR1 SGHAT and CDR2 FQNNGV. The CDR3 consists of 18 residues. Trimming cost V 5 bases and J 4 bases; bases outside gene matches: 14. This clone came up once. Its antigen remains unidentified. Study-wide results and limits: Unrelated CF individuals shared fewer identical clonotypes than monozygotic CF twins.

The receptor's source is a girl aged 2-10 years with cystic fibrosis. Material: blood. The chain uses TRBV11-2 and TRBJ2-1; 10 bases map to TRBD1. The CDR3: CASSQGQGRGHPYNEQFF. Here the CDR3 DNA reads TGTGCCAGCAGCCAGGGACAGGGGAGGGGTCATCCATACAATGAGCAGTTCTTC.